This TCR beta chain was identified in a study of blood T cell repertoires in COVID-19 (dated by TCRdb to 2020 to 2021). With regard to the full study: ImmuneRACE Cohort 3 recovered participants were defined by two consecutive negative NP/OP PCR tests, healthcare professional clearance, or symptom resolution. The repertoires were made available in a free public database intended to serve as a resource for research on the immune response to SARS-CoV-2. HLA class I and class II types, where available, came from metadata supplied by the sample provider rather than from assay-based typing. The prospective study material was composed of cDNA or gDNA derived from T cells, B-cell-depleted T cells, or PBMCs. The dataset comprised deeply sampled blood TCRbeta repertoires from subjects exposed to, actively infected with, or recovered from COVID-19. Samples covering the acute and convalescent phases of COVID-19 were provided by collaborators in the United States, Italy and Spain. The samples were drawn from the first 160 participants of the ongoing ImmuneRACE study and from over 950 subjects provided by 6 global collaborators. Nearly every sample came with metadata listing a de-identified subject ID, COVID-19 status, age in years and sex.

TCRbeta CDR3 regions were amplified from genomic DNA by means of the immunoSEQ Assay, a bias-controlled multiplex PCR. On the authors' methods: The number of nucleated cells in each sample was estimated from the amplification of reference gene primers within the assay. To quantify the absolute abundance of each unique TCRbeta CDR3 rearrangement, sequence reads were collapsed and filtered. For each sample, productive Simpson clonality was calculated as the square root of Simpson's diversity index over productive rearrangements. Sourced from immuneACCESS, this table was stored by TCRdb with only in-frame sequences that have V and J called. A share of the clones is absent; for the studies checked, an unresolved V gene accounts for under half, and the remainder has no known explanation. V and J calls and clone size are copied from that table; D and trimming were computed from the DNA. For this sample the table gives roughly 160,000 clones, of which roughly 85% were detected only once. The leading ten clones occupy around 20% of the sample.

Remarks on this clone: Its binding antigen is unknown. One base away there is no much larger clone; base qualities are not given.

Participants in the prospective study were enrolled through a virtual design, were aged roughly 18 to 100 years, and lived in about 25 United States geographic areas. To assign participants to cohorts, the prospective study relied on clinical history that participants themselves reported in a screening survey and a study questionnaire. In the prospective study, whole blood, serum and a nasopharyngeal or oropharyngeal swab were collected from each participant by mobile phlebotomists. Prospective study participants could optionally give additional blood draws and questionnaires over a roughly 2-month period. Before DNA extraction, prospective study blood samples were shipped either frozen or at room temperature. What the work shows at the level of the full study, not this receptor alone: How much clinical and demographic metadata was included differed by source and by participant, and the metadata was provided uncurated.

Including cysteine and phenylalanine, the CDR3 has 11 amino acids. Only the CDR3 part of the read is kept: 33 bases, read in frame from the first base. Relative to germline, V is 3 bases shorter and J is 5 bases shorter, with 4 bases between their ends. The origin of this receptor is a woman aged 70-85 years in a cohort exposed to, infected with or recovered from COVID-19 (not recorded which). Sequencing was carried out using PBMCs or T cells enriched from blood (not recorded which). The chain links TRBV12-3 or TRBV12-4 with TRBJ2-5, with no reliable assignment of the D segment. This receptor carries the CDR3 CASSFEETQYF. DNA sequence: TGTGCCAGCAGTTTCGAGGAGACCCAGTACTTC.